The rows below give T cell receptor beta chains drawn from one sample of a study of cytomegalovirus exposure and HLA in healthy donors. Repertoires were generated with immunoSEQ multiplex PCR, while TCRdb's copy carries only in-frame clones and drops some. The repertoire holds some 160,000 clones, with roughly 80% as singletons. Sequenced sample: PBMCs. Source of these receptors: a male donor in good health and CMV-seropositive. Both conserved end residues are part of each CDR3. A D gene is named only where the DNA matches it firmly. Expanded clones get a size class; other rows say once, few or many, or leave the size out.

clone size: NA
V gene: TRBV28
J gene: TRBJ1-2
D gene: NA
CDR3 protein: CASRRGGGHGYTF
CDR3 DNA: TGTGCCAGCAGACGCGGGGGGGGTCATGGCTACACCTTC

clone size: NA
V gene: TRBV5-1
J gene: TRBJ2-1
D gene: TRBD2
CDR3 protein: CASSSGLAVRYNEQFF
CDR3 DNA: TGCGCCAGCAGCTCGGGACTAGCGGTCCGCTACAATGAGCAGTTCTTC

clone size: NA
V gene: TRBV5-1
J gene: TRBJ2-1
D gene: TRBD2
CDR3 protein: CASRQSGGPWNEQFF
CDR3 DNA: TGCGCCAGCAGACAAAGCGGGGGCCCTTGGAATGAGCAGTTCTTC

clone size: NA
V gene: TRBV15
J gene: TRBJ1-3
D gene: TRBD1
CDR3 protein: CATSRVAGGAGNTIYF
CDR3 DNA: TGTGCCACCAGCAGAGTGGCAGGGGGCGCCGGAAACACCATATATTTT

clone size: NA
V gene: TRBV27
J gene: TRBJ1-1
D gene: NA
CDR3 protein: CASSFNGRQAFF
CDR3 DNA: TGTGCCAGCTCATTTAACGGCAGGCAAGCTTTCTTT

clone size: NA
V gene: TRBV19
J gene: TRBJ1-5
D gene: NA
CDR3 protein: CASTWGGHQPQHF
CDR3 DNA: TGTGCCAGTACTTGGGGGGGGCATCAGCCCCAGCATTTT

clone size: NA
V gene: TRBV11-2
J gene: TRBJ1-3
D gene: NA
CDR3 protein: CASSFSPILTSGNTIYF
CDR3 DNA: TGTGCCAGCAGCTTCAGTCCGATATTGACTTCTGGAAACACCATATATTTT

clone size: NA
V gene: TRBV27
J gene: TRBJ2-5
D gene: NA
CDR3 protein: CASSLGVAWGEETQYF
CDR3 DNA: TGTGCCAGCAGTCTCGGAGTAGCGTGGGGGGAAGAGACCCAGTACTTC

clone size: NA
V gene: TRBV10-1
J gene: TRBJ2-3
D gene: NA
CDR3 protein: CASSVSSGSAQYF
CDR3 DNA: TGCGCCAGCAGTGTATCATCGGGTAGCGCGCAGTATTTT

clone size: few
V gene: TRBV4-3
J gene: TRBJ1-2
D gene: TRBD1
CDR3 protein: CASSQGGGGSVGGYTF
CDR3 DNA: TGCGCCAGCAGCCAAGGAGGGGGCGGATCAGTCGGGGGCTACACCTTC

clone size: NA
V gene: TRBV15
J gene: TRBJ2-3
D gene: NA
CDR3 protein: CATSRERGASTDTQYF
CDR3 DNA: TGTGCCACCAGCAGAGAACGAGGAGCTAGCACAGATACGCAGTATTTT

clone size: few
V gene: TRBV18
J gene: TRBJ1-5
D gene: NA
CDR3 protein: CASSLEEEQPQHF
CDR3 DNA: TGTGCCAGCTCACTAGAGGAAGAACAGCCCCAGCATTTT

clone size: few
V gene: TRBV21-1
J gene: TRBJ1-5
D gene: NA
CDR3 protein: CASCNRVESNQPQHF
CDR3 DNA: TGTGCCAGCTGTAACAGGGTAGAAAGCAATCAGCCCCAGCATTTT

clone size: NA
V gene: TRBV2
J gene: TRBJ1-4
D gene: TRBD1
CDR3 protein: CASRRTGNSEKLFF
CDR3 DNA: TGTGCCAGCAGACGGACAGGAAATAGTGAAAAACTGTTTTTT

clone size: NA
V gene: TRBV15
J gene: TRBJ2-7
D gene: NA
CDR3 protein: CATSILGGGTASEQYF
CDR3 DNA: TGTGCCACCAGCATCCTCGGCGGGGGGACAGCCTCTGAGCAGTACTTC

clone size: NA
V gene: TRBV7-6
J gene: TRBJ2-3
D gene: NA
CDR3 protein: CASSLGASAVDTQYF
CDR3 DNA: TGTGCCAGCAGCTTAGGCGCTAGTGCGGTAGATACGCAGTATTTT

clone size: NA
V gene: TRBV28
J gene: TRBJ2-7
D gene: TRBD1
CDR3 protein: CASRPYGTGAVEQYF
CDR3 DNA: TGTGCCAGCAGGCCCTACGGGACAGGGGCCGTCGAGCAGTACTTC

clone size: NA
V gene: TRBV19
J gene: TRBJ2-1
D gene: TRBD1
CDR3 protein: CASGTGAFNEQFF
CDR3 DNA: TGTGCCAGTGGGACAGGGGCCTTCAATGAGCAGTTCTTC

clone size: NA
V gene: TRBV27
J gene: TRBJ2-3
D gene: TRBD2
CDR3 protein: CASSFLAGGADTQYF
CDR3 DNA: TGTGCCAGCAGTTTCCTAGCTGGGGGGGCAGATACGCAGTATTTT

clone size: NA
V gene: TRBV10-3
J gene: TRBJ2-6
D gene: NA
CDR3 protein: CAISESGWGANVLTF
CDR3 DNA: TGTGCCATCAGTGAAAGCGGGTGGGGGGCCAACGTCCTGACTTTC

clone size: NA
V gene: TRBV6-5
J gene: TRBJ2-1
D gene: NA
CDR3 protein: CASSSVGQGSDEQFF
CDR3 DNA: TGTGCCAGCAGTTCCGTGGGACAAGGTTCGGATGAGCAGTTCTTC

clone size: NA
V gene: TRBV7-9
J gene: TRBJ1-2
D gene: NA
CDR3 protein: CASTTGGDYGYTF
CDR3 DNA: TGTGCCAGCACCACCGGGGGGGACTATGGCTACACCTTC

clone size: NA
V gene: TRBV30
J gene: TRBJ1-2
D gene: TRBD1
CDR3 protein: CAWRTQGAEGYTF
CDR3 DNA: TGTGCCTGGAGGACACAGGGGGCGGAGGGCTACACCTTC

clone size: NA
V gene: TRBV6-1
J gene: TRBJ2-1
D gene: TRBD2
CDR3 protein: CASSKGGGDEQFF
CDR3 DNA: TGTGCCAGCAGTAAAGGTGGGGGGGATGAGCAGTTCTTC

clone size: NA
V gene: TRBV19
J gene: TRBJ2-1
D gene: NA
CDR3 protein: CASSMVAWSSYNEQFF
CDR3 DNA: TGTGCCAGTAGTATGGTAGCCTGGAGCTCCTACAATGAGCAGTTCTTC

clone size: NA
V gene: TRBV5-1
J gene: TRBJ2-7
D gene: NA
CDR3 protein: CASSSLQGIAYEQYF
CDR3 DNA: TGCGCCAGCAGCTCGTTACAGGGTATCGCCTACGAGCAGTACTTC

clone size: NA
V gene: TRBV27
J gene: TRBJ2-3
D gene: NA
CDR3 protein: CASSLRGTQYF
CDR3 DNA: TGTGCCAGCAGCCTCCGGGGTACGCAGTATTTT

clone size: NA
V gene: TRBV19
J gene: TRBJ1-1
D gene: NA
CDR3 protein: CASSLSSRPMNTEAFF
CDR3 DNA: TGTGCCAGTAGTTTATCGAGTCGCCCGATGAACACTGAAGCTTTCTTT

clone size: NA
V gene: TRBV15
J gene: TRBJ2-3
D gene: NA
CDR3 protein: CATSRDEVVQDTQYF
CDR3 DNA: TGTGCCACCAGCAGAGATGAGGTGGTCCAGGATACGCAGTATTTT

clone size: NA
V gene: TRBV6-5
J gene: TRBJ2-2
D gene: NA
CDR3 protein: CASSQNLATGELFF
CDR3 DNA: TGTGCCAGCAGTCAAAATCTAGCAACCGGGGAGCTGTTTTTT

clone size: NA
V gene: TRBV5-1
J gene: TRBJ1-4
D gene: TRBD1
CDR3 protein: CASSTDRVEEKLFF
CDR3 DNA: TGCGCCAGCAGCACGGACAGGGTGGAGGAAAAACTGTTTTTT

clone size: NA
V gene: TRBV10-3
J gene: TRBJ1-2
D gene: TRBD1
CDR3 protein: CAITGTGHYGYTF
CDR3 DNA: TGTGCCATCACCGGGACAGGGCACTATGGCTACACCTTC

clone size: NA
V gene: TRBV6-6
J gene: TRBJ1-5
D gene: NA
CDR3 protein: CASSYRPAGTYQPQHF
CDR3 DNA: TGTGCCAGCAGTTACCGCCCCGCGGGTACTTATCAGCCCCAGCATTTT

clone size: NA
V gene: TRBV27
J gene: TRBJ1-2
D gene: NA
CDR3 protein: CASSLMLGDYGYTF
CDR3 DNA: TGTGCCAGCAGTTTGATGTTGGGAGACTATGGCTACACCTTC

clone size: NA
V gene: TRBV29-1
J gene: TRBJ2-1
D gene: TRBD2
CDR3 protein: CSVALLAGGPYEQFF
CDR3 DNA: TGCAGCGTTGCTTTACTAGCGGGAGGGCCCTATGAGCAGTTCTTC

clone size: NA
V gene: TRBV30
J gene: TRBJ1-5
D gene: NA
CDR3 protein: CAWSVASGNQPQHF
CDR3 DNA: TGTGCCTGGAGTGTAGCGAGTGGCAATCAGCCCCAGCATTTT